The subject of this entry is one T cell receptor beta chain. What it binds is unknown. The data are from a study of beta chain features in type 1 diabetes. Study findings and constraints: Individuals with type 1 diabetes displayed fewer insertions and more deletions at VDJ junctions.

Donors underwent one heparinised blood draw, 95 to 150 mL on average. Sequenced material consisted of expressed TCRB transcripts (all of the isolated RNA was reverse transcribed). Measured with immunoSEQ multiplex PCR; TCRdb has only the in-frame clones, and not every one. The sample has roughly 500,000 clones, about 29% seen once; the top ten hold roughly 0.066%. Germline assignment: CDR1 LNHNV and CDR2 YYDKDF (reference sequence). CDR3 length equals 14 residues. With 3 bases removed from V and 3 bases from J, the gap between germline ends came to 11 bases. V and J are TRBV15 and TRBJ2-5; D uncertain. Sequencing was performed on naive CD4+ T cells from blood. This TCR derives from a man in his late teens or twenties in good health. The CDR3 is CATSSPWVKETQYF. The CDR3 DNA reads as TGTGCCACCAGCAGCCCTTGGGTAAAAGAGACCCAGTACTTC. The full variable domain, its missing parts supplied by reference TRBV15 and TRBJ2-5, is DAMVIQNPRYQVTQFGKPVTLSCSQTLNHNVMYWYQQKSSQAPKLLFHYYDKDFNNEADTPDNFQSRRPNTSFCFLDIRSPGLGDTAMYLCATSSPWVKETQYFGPGTRLLVL.